These 20 T cell receptor beta chains were sequenced from one sample in a study of T cells after yellow fever vaccination. TCRdb re-analysed the 5' RACE reads in MiXCR, keeping a single row per CDR3 protein. The table has 110,000 to 150,000 distinct CDR3 sequences, under 8% seen once. Specimen: CD4+ T cells sorted from PBMCs, collected 10 days after the yellow fever booster vaccination. Source of these receptors: a man between 25 and 39 years old who received the YFV17D yellow fever vaccine.

The sample holds many counts of this clonotype. The chain uses TRBV7-2 and TRBJ2-1; TRBD2 agrees at 9 bases. J gave up 2 bases and V 5 bases, and 10 bases lay outside the gene matches. The CDR3 consists of 17 residues. CDR1 and CDR2 from the germline V gene are SGHTA and FQGNSA. CDR3 region: CASSPGSGRPTYNEQFF. CDR3 in DNA: TGTGCCAGCAGCCCCGGGAGCGGGAGGCCGACCTACAATGAGCAGTTCTTC.

There are a few counts of this clonotype. J is TRBJ2-1 and V is TRBV9, with D tentatively TRBD2 (6 bases). Germline CDR1 SGDLS, CDR2 YYNGEE. Trimming cost V 4 bases and J 7 bases, with 18 bases left between them. This CDR3 comprises 15 residues. The CDR3 DNA sequence: TGTGCCAGCAGCAGGAGGGGCGGGAATCAGAATGAGCAGTTCTTC. Protein sequence: CASSRRGGNQNEQFF.

This clonotype was seen ten or more times. CDR3 sequence (DNA): TGTGCCAGCGCATTCTCGCACTCGCCCGGGGGCCTCTACGAGCAGTACTTC. Encoded protein: CASAFSHSPGGLYEQYF. The rearrangement joins TRBV7-8 to TRBJ2-7; either TRBD1 or TRBD2 may supply D (6 bases each). From germline, CDR1 is SGHVS and CDR2 FQNEAQ. The CDR3 is 17 amino acids. V gave up 8 bases and J gave up 3 bases, with 26 bases separating them. Variable domain in full (rest from reference TRBV7-8 and TRBJ2-7): GAGVSQSPRYKVAKRGQDVALRCDPISGHVSLFWYQQALGQGPEFLTYFQNEAQLDKSGLPSDRFFAERPEGSVSTLKIQRTQQEDSAVYLCASAFSHSPGGLYEQYFGPGTRLTVT.

This clonotype appeared many times. The chain links TRBV14 to TRBJ2-7, with D perhaps TRBD2 (6 bases). There are 14 residues in the CDR3. In germline, CDR1 is SGHDN, CDR2 FVKESK. V dropped 4 bases and J dropped 2 bases, with 12 bases sitting between them. CDR3 in DNA: TGTGCCAGCAGCCCGGGGGTTAGGGCCTACGAGCAGTACTTC. This gives the protein CASSPGVRAYEQYF.

There are many counts of this clonotype. The chain combines TRBV5-1 with TRBJ2-2, with TRBD2 as a possible D gene (5 bases). Trimming removed 0 bases at V and 7 bases at J, with 13 bases between. The CDR3 covers 15 residues. CDR1 is SGHRS, CDR2 YFSETQ, per germline. This CDR3 reads CASSLERGPFGELFF. The CDR3 bases are TGCGCCAGCAGCTTGGAACGGGGTCCATTCGGGGAGCTGTTTTTT.

This clonotype was counted only a few times. The chain employs TRBV20-1 and TRBJ2-1; D is perhaps TRBD2 (5 bases). Germline CDR1 is DFQATT and CDR2 is SNEGSKA (reference sequence). The CDR3 has 16 amino acids. V dropped 7 bases and J dropped 4 bases, with 23 bases sitting between them. The CDR3 reads CSVNQRSRTEYNEQFF. The CDR3, as DNA: TGCAGTGTTAATCAGCGGAGCAGAACCGAATACAATGAGCAGTTCTTC.

As for this clonotype: Possible read error: a much larger clone is one base away. The chain joins TRBV3-1 to TRBJ2-7, with unresolved D. The CDR3 consists of 14 residues. CDR1 and CDR2 (germline): LGHDT, YNNKEL (reference sequence). The V end lost 2 bases, the J end lost 2 bases, and 10 bases lay between the germline ends. CDR3 loop: CASSQRPRPYEQYF. The DNA of the CDR3 is TGTGCCAGCAGCCAACGTCCCAGACCCTACGAGCAGTACTTC.

This clonotype was observed many times. The germline gene is not matched at one end of the junction; a read error may be the cause. This rearrangement joins TRBV3-1 to TRBJ1-3; D not resolved. This CDR3 has 12 residues. Germline V CDR1 and CDR2: LGHDT, YNNKEL (reference sequence). CDR3 residues: CASSQSGNTIYF. The CDR3 bases are TGCGCCAGCAGCCAAAGTGGAAACACCATATATTTT.

The chain has TRBV6-2 or TRBV6-3 and TRBJ2-1; a weak D match, TRBD2 (5 bases). From germline, CDR1 is MNHEY and CDR2 SVGEGT. This CDR3 has 18 residues. Trimming removed 2 bases from V and 9 bases from J, with 26 bases in between. CDR3 sequence (DNA): TGTGCCAGCAGTTACACCCGAGTCGCCGGAGCATTGGCGGGTGAGCAGTTCTTC. It specifies CASSYTRVAGALAGEQFF.

In this sample, this clonotype turned up many times. The chain has TRBV5-1 and TRBJ2-4, with D hard to call. The V end lost 1 base, the J end lost 5 bases, and 10 bases lay between the germline ends. Germline CDR1 and CDR2: SGHRS and YFSETQ. The CDR3 length is 14 residues. The CDR3 protein is CASSLSGSENIQYF. CDR3 nucleotides: TGCGCCAGCAGCTTGTCCGGGTCCGAAAACATTCAGTACTTC.

The V call is TRBV5-5, the J call TRBJ2-1; D not certain. V dropped 0 bases and J dropped 0 bases, with 10 bases sitting between them. CDR1 and CDR2 from the germline V gene are SGHKS and YYEKEE (reference sequence). The CDR3 runs 16 residues. DNA of the CDR3: TGTGCCAGCAGCTTGGGTCTCTTCAGCTCCTACAATGAGCAGTTCTTC. It encodes CASSLGLFSSYNEQFF.

Many counts were recorded for this clonotype. This sequence joins TRBV9 and TRBJ2-1; the D is unclear. Trimming removed 3 bases from V and 0 bases from J, with 16 bases in between. This CDR3 has 17 amino acids. Germline V gives CDR1 SGDLS, CDR2 YYNGEE. DNA for the CDR3: TGTGCCAGCAGCGCCGTTCTAGGTTACAGCTCCTACAATGAGCAGTTCTTC. This sequence encodes CASSAVLGYSSYNEQFF.

This clonotype showed up many times. This chain's CDR3 is CSARVTGGEKLFF. The CDR3 nucleotides read TGCAGTGCTAGAGTTACAGGGGGCGAAAAACTGTTTTTT. The chain is built from TRBV20-1 and TRBJ1-4, with 9 bases identical to TRBD1. The CDR3 loop spans 13 amino acids. The germline CDR1 and CDR2 sequences are DFQATT and SNEGSKA (reference sequence). With 1 base clipped from V and 8 bases from J, the junction kept 2 bases outside the gene matches.

The V gene is TRBV4-2, the J gene TRBJ2-7; D is perhaps TRBD2 (6 bases). This CDR3 comprises 18 residues. Germline lookup yields CDR1 LGHNA and CDR2 YNFKEQ. Trimming shortened V by 1 base and J by 4 bases, and 23 bases separated the two germline ends. CDR3 sequence reads: CASSQGRGAGPSKYEQYF. The CDR3 nucleotides are TGTGCCAGCAGCCAAGGGAGAGGGGCGGGACCCTCGAAATACGAGCAGTACTTC.

There are many counts of this clonotype. The rearrangement uses TRBV20-1 and TRBJ2-7, with 9 bases fitting TRBD1. This CDR3 has 13 residues. Trimming removed 5 bases from V and 3 bases from J; junction bases left unmatched: 5. Looked up from germline, CDR1 is DFQATT and CDR2 is SNEGSKA (reference sequence). This CDR3 reads CSARDRVVYEQYF. The CDR3 coding sequence is TGCAGTGCTCGGGACAGGGTAGTCTACGAGCAGTACTTC.

This clonotype showed up just a few times. This chain uses TRBV10-3 with TRBJ2-7; 7 bases agree with TRBD2. Germline V gene lookup returns CDR1 ENHRY and CDR2 SYGVKD. The V gene end was trimmed by 2 bases and the J gene end by 2 bases; junction bases not matched to a gene: 3. There are 14 residues in the CDR3. This chain's CDR3 is CAISEGGGAYEQYF. CDR3 coding DNA: TGTGCCATCAGTGAGGGGGGGGGAGCCTACGAGCAGTACTTC.

This sequence joins TRBV29-1 and TRBJ2-6; tentative D call: TRBD1 (5 bases). V gave up 7 bases and J gave up 4 bases, with 26 bases separating them. The CDR3 extends over 18 amino acids. Per the germline V gene, CDR1 is SQVTM and CDR2 is ANQGSEA. The CDR3 loop is CSGQFPTGAVVGANVLTF. The CDR3 nucleotides are TGCAGCGGTCAATTTCCCACTGGGGCCGTTGTCGGGGCCAACGTCCTGACTTTC.

This clonotype was seen many times. The chain links TRBV7-2 to TRBJ2-4; 7 bases align to TRBD1. J was trimmed by 0 bases and V by 1 base; bases with no gene match: 12. This CDR3 comprises 19 residues. The V gene's germline CDR1 is SGHTA and CDR2 FQGNSA. CDR3 DNA: TGTGCCAGCAGCTTAGTCGCAGGGGGAGAAAAGCTAGCCAAAAACATTCAGTACTTC. It specifies CASSLVAGGEKLAKNIQYF. The variable domain in full, with the rest retrieved from reference TRBV7-2 and TRBJ2-4, is GAGVSQSPSNKVTEKGKDVELRCDPISGHTALYWYRQSLGQGLEFLIYFQGNSAPDKSGLPSDRFSAERTGGSVSTLTIQRTQQEDSAVYLCASSLVAGGEKLAKNIQYFGAGTRLSVL.

This clonotype was seen many times. The CDR3, as DNA: TGTGCCAGCAGCGAAGGGGGGTCTGAAGCTTTCTTT. It codes for CASSEGGSEAFF. The chain has TRBV6-2 or TRBV6-3 and TRBJ1-1; TRBD1 is a possible D gene (6 bases). This CDR3 is 12 amino acids long. V was pared by 6 bases and J by 6 bases, with 11 bases between. CDR1 MNHEY and CDR2 SVGEGT come from the germline V gene.

In this sample, this clonotype turned up many times. This chain connects TRBV20-1 to TRBJ2-7; possibly TRBD2 for D (6 bases). The CDR3 has 13 amino acids. Germline V gene sequence: CDR1 DFQATT, CDR2 SNEGSKA (reference sequence). V lost 7 bases to trimming and J lost 2 bases, with 15 bases between them. CDR3 amino acids: CSVLSGLPYEQYF. The CDR3 nucleotides are TGCAGTGTTTTAAGCGGGCTCCCCTACGAGCAGTACTTC.